This passage covers 31 T cell receptor beta chains from one sample sequenced in a study of blood T cells in healthy people across ages. The second PCR ran roughly 7 to 12 cycles with a sample-barcoded 5' primer and J-beta primers. MiXCR, applied by TCRdb to the 5' RACE reads, yields one record per CDR3 protein. The data contain 920,000 or so distinct CDR3 sequences, 40% to 45% of them singletons. Input material: blood. These receptors all come from a woman aged 55 to 70 in good health.

CDR3 sequence: CASSPMGLGYNEQFF. The CDR3 bases are TGCGCCAGCAGCCCTATGGGACTAGGATACAATGAGCAGTTCTTC. V gene TRBV4-1 combines with J gene TRBJ2-1, with 8 bases identical to TRBD2. The ends lost 4 bases at V and 4 bases at J; junction bases unmatched: 6. The CDR3 is 15 amino acids. Germline values: CDR1 MGHRA, CDR2 YSYEKL.

The sample holds a few counts of this clonotype. V and J are TRBV27 and TRBJ2-6, with 7 bases matching TRBD1. This CDR3 has 19 amino acids. Germline V CDR1 and CDR2: MNHEY, SMNVEV (reference sequence). Germline trimming cut 6 bases from V and 0 bases from J; bases unmatched to any gene: 14. CDR3 bases: TGTGCCAGCAGCCGAGGCCCGGACAGGACAAACTCTGGGGCCAACGTCCTGACTTTC. Its protein product is CASSRGPDRTNSGANVLTF.

CDR3 sequence (DNA): TGTGCCATCAAACAACGGGATTACAGGGCTAATAATGAAAAACTGTTTTTT. It yields the protein CAIKQRDYRANNEKLFF. The chain couples TRBV28 to TRBJ1-4; TRBD1 is a possible D gene (6 bases). Looked up from germline, CDR1 is MDHEN and CDR2 is SYDVKM. The V end lost 10 bases, the J end lost 4 bases, and 25 bases lay between the germline ends. The CDR3 has 17 amino acids.

The chain links TRBV27 to TRBJ1-1; D uncertain. With 6 bases removed from V and 4 bases from J, the gap between germline ends came to 9 bases. The CDR3 length is 12 residues. The germline V gene encodes CDR1 MNHEY and CDR2 SMNVEV (reference sequence). The CDR3 DNA reads as TGTGCCAGCAGGGCCAGGAGCACTGAAGCTTTCTTT. Translating it yields CASRARSTEAFF.

Many counts were recorded for this clonotype. This rearrangement joins TRBV3-1 to TRBJ2-3, with TRBD2 matching 7 bases. The junction had 12 bases not matched to a gene; V was cut back by 4 bases and J by 5 bases. The CDR3 extends over 16 amino acids. Germline values: CDR1 LGHDT, CDR2 YNNKEL (reference sequence). The CDR3 bases are TGTGCCAGCAGCCGTCGGGGGGAGGGCCGAATAGATACGCAGTATTTT. Protein sequence: CASSRRGEGRIDTQYF.

The chain links TRBV12-3 or TRBV12-4 to TRBJ2-1; maybe TRBD2 (6 bases). Trimming stripped 5 bases from V and 6 bases from J, with 14 bases between. The CDR3 has 14 residues. The CDR3 here is CASSLSTTSNEQFF. CDR3 coding DNA: TGTGCCAGCAGTCTATCGACGACTAGCAATGAGCAGTTCTTC.

The table lists this clonotype with a count of one. The chain joins TRBV6-8 to TRBJ2-7, with D possibly being TRBD2 (6 bases). Trimming stripped 2 bases from V and 2 bases from J, with 16 bases between. In germline, CDR1 is MNHGY, CDR2 SAAAGT. The CDR3 is made up of 16 amino acids. The CDR3 nucleotides read TGTGCCAGCAGTTACAACTGGAGGGCTAACACCTACGAGCAGTACTTC. Protein sequence: CASSYNWRANTYEQYF.

This rearrangement joins TRBV5-1 to TRBJ2-7; TRBD2 matches 8 bases. Germline CDR1 and CDR2: SGHRS and YFSETQ. After removal of 3 bases from V and 2 bases from J, the junction contained 7 bases not matched to a gene. CDR3 length: 15 residues. CDR3: CASSSPLAGTYEQYF. CDR3 DNA: TGCGCCAGCAGCTCCCCTCTAGCGGGCACCTACGAGCAGTACTTC.

The chain joins TRBV27 to TRBJ2-1; 11 bases are shared with TRBD2. V lost 4 bases, J lost 6 bases, and 8 bases stayed unmatched. This CDR3 has 16 residues. Germline lookup yields CDR1 MNHEY and CDR2 SMNVEV (reference sequence). Here the CDR3 reads CASSSSLAGVPNEQFF. The CDR3 DNA reads TGTGCCAGCAGTTCCTCACTAGCGGGAGTCCCCAATGAGCAGTTCTTC.

There are a few counts of this clonotype. The chain employs TRBV5-1 and TRBJ2-3, with a possible D match to TRBD1 (5 bases). Trimming cost V 6 bases and J 6 bases, with 14 bases left between them. The CDR3 runs to 13 residues. Germline V gene data show CDR1 as SGHRS and CDR2 as YFSETQ. The CDR3 is CASNQGQSDTQYF. CDR3 in DNA: TGCGCCAGCAACCAAGGACAATCGGATACGCAGTATTTT.

This clonotype was picked up a small number of times. The chain combines TRBV20-1 with TRBJ2-6; TRBD2 matches at 12 bases. CDR1 is DFQATT and CDR2 is SNEGSKA in the germline V gene (reference sequence). After removal of 6 bases from V and 2 bases from J, the junction contained 8 bases not matched to a gene. CDR3 size: 17 residues. In DNA form, the CDR3 reads TGCAGTGCAAAGACCGGACTAGCGGGAACTGGGGCCAACGTCCTGACTTTC. Residues: CSAKTGLAGTGANVLTF.

The J gene is TRBJ1-2, the V gene TRBV15, with a tentative D call TRBD1 (5 bases). This CDR3 contains 16 residues. CDR1 is LNHNV and CDR2 is YYDKDF in the germline V gene (reference sequence). Trimming left V 0 bases short and J 4 bases short, with 15 bases between. DNA of the CDR3: TGTGCCACCAGCAGAGATCCAGGCAGGGTTACCTATGGCTACACCTTC. It codes for CATSRDPGRVTYGYTF.

This clonotype was seen a handful of times. The gene calls are TRBV5-1 and TRBJ1-2; D is undetermined. This CDR3 has 16 residues. V was shortened by 4 bases and J by 6 bases, with 22 bases between the two germline ends. Germline CDR1 reads SGHRS; CDR2 reads YFSETQ. Here the CDR3 DNA reads TGCGCCAGCAGCGGAGTCGGGTGGGTCGGGTCACATGGCTACACCTTC. This translates into CASSGVGWVGSHGYTF.

The chain links TRBV27 to TRBJ2-7; D is possibly TRBD1 or TRBD2 (5 bases each). Germline values: CDR1 MNHEY, CDR2 SMNVEV (reference sequence). The V gene lost 5 bases and the J gene lost 1 base, with 15 bases spanning the gap. This CDR3 has 15 amino acids. The DNA of the CDR3 is TGTGCCAGCAGTCCCTTCGGGGCATTATCCTACGAGCAGTACTTC. As protein: CASSPFGALSYEQYF.

The chain employs TRBV29-1 and TRBJ2-5; D might be TRBD1 or TRBD2, each matching 5 bases. CDR3 length: 15 amino acids. Deletions cut 1 base from V and 0 bases from J, with 12 bases between. CDR1 and CDR2 (germline): SQVTM, ANQGSEA. CDR3 coding DNA: TGCAGCGTTGAAGGGGGGAGACAGTACCAAGAGACCCAGTACTTC. Translation gives CSVEGGRQYQETQYF.

This clonotype has ten or more counts. CDR3 nucleotides: TGTGCCAGCAGCCAAGAACCAGGGGGCGACTCCTACGAGCAGTACTTC. Its protein is CASSQEPGGDSYEQYF. J is TRBJ2-7 and V is TRBV4-2; 8 bases line up with TRBD1. Germline CDR1 reads LGHNA; CDR2 reads YNFKEQ. This CDR3 region has 16 residues. Unmatched junction bases numbered 4, after V lost 0 bases and J lost 0 bases.

This chain links TRBV3-1 with TRBJ2-7; TRBD2 aligns across 10 bases. V shed 4 bases and J 7 bases; nucleotides not matched to a gene: 10. Germline V gives CDR1 LGHDT, CDR2 YNNKEL (reference sequence). CDR3 length equals 15 residues. The CDR3 bases are TGTGCCAGCAGCCCCCAGCGGGGGGGTTACAATGAGCAGTACTTC. This translates into CASSPQRGGYNEQYF.

The CDR3 here is CASSLGRFTSMNTEAFF. DNA of the CDR3: TGTGCCAGCAGCTTAGGTCGTTTTACAAGCATGAACACTGAAGCTTTCTTT. The genes are TRBV11-2 and TRBJ1-1; D not certain. The CDR3 length is 17 residues. CDR1 and CDR2 (germline): SGHAT, FQNNGV. Between the trimmed V and J ends, which lost 1 base and 0 bases, there was a span of 15 bases.

This clonotype was counted at least ten times. The rearrangement links TRBV15 to TRBJ1-2; unclear D gene. Germline CDR1 reads LNHNV; CDR2 reads YYDKDF (reference sequence). With 2 bases removed from V and 4 bases from J, the gap between germline ends came to 8 bases. The CDR3 runs to 13 residues. CDR3 sequence: CATSRPQSYGYTF. The CDR3, as DNA: TGTGCCACCAGCAGACCCCAAAGCTATGGCTACACCTTC.

This clonotype has a handful of counts. This chain joins TRBV20-1 and TRBJ2-1, with D perhaps matching TRBD1 (5 bases). CDR1 is DFQATT, CDR2 SNEGSKA, per germline (reference sequence). The CDR3 is 13 amino acids. V was pared by 3 bases and J by 6 bases, with 12 bases between. This CDR3 reads CSARFGAGNEQFF. CDR3 nucleotides: TGCAGTGCTAGGTTTGGGGCAGGCAATGAGCAGTTCTTC.

The chain carries TRBV20-1 and TRBJ2-1; tentatively, D is TRBD2 (5 bases). Germline CDR1 DFQATT, CDR2 SNEGSKA (reference sequence). Trimming removed 5 bases at V and 14 bases at J, with 19 bases between. This CDR3 is 12 amino acids long. In nucleotides, the CDR3 is TGCAGTGCTCTCCCGAGAGCTAGCTCGGAGTTCTTC. It translates to CSALPRASSEFF.

The rearrangement joins TRBV5-1 to TRBJ2-5; 10 nucleotides match TRBD1. The better agreement between TRBJ2-7 and the DNA end casts doubt on the J call. The V gene's germline CDR1 is SGHRS and CDR2 YFSETQ. This CDR3 region has 13 residues. The CDR3 spells CASSNDRGREQYF. The CDR3 DNA reads as TGCGCCAGCAGCAATGACAGGGGGCGCGAGCAGTACTTC.

This clonotype was detected a few times. The gene calls are TRBV12-3 or TRBV12-4 and TRBJ1-1; tentatively, D is TRBD1 (6 bases). V lost 5 bases and J 2 bases, leaving 18 bases between the germline ends. The length of the CDR3 is 16 residues. In DNA form, the CDR3 reads TGTGCCAGCAGTCGCGAGGGGGTTGTAAAAAACACTGAAGCTTTCTTT. As protein: CASSREGVVKNTEAFF.

J is TRBJ2-5 and V is TRBV5-1; 7 nucleotides line up with TRBD2. V gave up 0 bases and J gave up 5 bases; unmatched junction bases: 7. This CDR3 region has 15 residues. In germline, CDR1 is SGHRS, CDR2 YFSETQ. The CDR3 spells CASSLAVRGGETQYF. The CDR3 DNA follows: TGCGCCAGCAGCTTGGCTGTTCGGGGAGGGGAGACCCAGTACTTC.

This clonotype was counted between two and nine times. As DNA, the CDR3 is TGTGCCAGCATCCCTCCAGGTGAATCCTACGAGCAGTACTTC. Its protein is CASIPPGESYEQYF. This chain connects TRBV28 to TRBJ2-7; the D is unclear. V lost 7 bases and J lost 1, with 14 bases in between. CDR3 length: 14 amino acids. Looked up from germline, CDR1 is MDHEN and CDR2 is SYDVKM.

The chain combines TRBV11-2 with TRBJ2-3; D perhaps matches TRBD2 (5 bases). The V gene's germline CDR1 is SGHAT and CDR2 FQNNGV. This CDR3 spans 15 amino acids. The V gene lost 3 bases and the J gene lost 2 bases, with 12 bases spanning the gap. Written as DNA, the CDR3 is TGTGCCAGCAGCTTGGAGCGGTTGGCCACAGATACGCAGTATTTT. It specifies CASSLERLATDTQYF.

The chain uses TRBV5-1 and TRBJ1-2; D ambiguous. The V gene's germline CDR1 is SGHRS and CDR2 YFSETQ. CDR3 length: 13 residues. Trimming stripped 0 bases from V and 6 bases from J, with 9 bases between. The CDR3 reads CASSLGFEDGYTF. In DNA form, the CDR3 reads TGCGCCAGCAGCTTGGGATTTGAGGATGGCTACACCTTC.

This clonotype has only one observation. In DNA form, the CDR3 reads TGCGCCAGCAGCCAAGAAGGTCTACAGGATGAGCAGTACTTC. Translating it yields CASSQEGLQDEQYF. The chain recombines TRBV4-1 with TRBJ2-7; D is perhaps TRBD1 (5 bases). The germline V gene encodes CDR1 MGHRA and CDR2 YSYEKL. V lost 0 bases and J 7 bases, leaving 13 bases between the germline ends. The CDR3 consists of 14 residues.

This chain joins TRBV9 and TRBJ2-5; a weak D match, TRBD2 (6 bases). Trimming left V 4 bases short and J 9 bases short, with 13 bases between. The CDR3 runs 12 residues. Looked up from germline, CDR1 is SGDLS and CDR2 is YYNGEE. CDR3 nucleotide sequence: TGTGCCAGCAGCTTGGGAGGAGCGTCCCAGTACTTC. Amino acids: CASSLGGASQYF.

The rearrangement joins TRBV12-3 or TRBV12-4 to TRBJ2-1; D is unclear. CDR3 length: 13 amino acids. V was shortened by 5 bases and J by 10 bases, with 15 bases between the two germline ends. The CDR3 DNA follows: TGTGCCAGCAGTCCCTCCGCCCAGGAAGAGCAGTTCTTC. Residues: CASSPSAQEEQFF.

V usage is TRBV27 and J usage is TRBJ2-4; D is unresolved. With the DNA end fitting TRBJ2-7 better, the J assignment may be wrong. Germline-derived CDR1 and CDR2 are MNHEY and SMNVEV (reference sequence). The CDR3 spans 14 residues. The CDR3 spells CASSLASPAYEQYF. CDR3 in DNA: TGTGCCAGCAGTCTCGCATCTCCCGCATACGAGCAGTACTTC.